The 3 T cell receptor beta chains below come from one sample, sequenced in a study of blood T cell repertoires in COVID-19. Libraries were prepared by immunoSEQ multiplex PCR; TCRdb keeps only in-frame clonotypes and omits some of them. There are around 250,000 clones in the sample; nearly 90% occur only once, and around 0.7% lies in the top ten. The source material was peripheral blood. The receptors derive from a human donor in a cohort sampled during active COVID-19.

CDR3 DNA: TGTGCCAGCAGCTTAGCGCGACACCATAATTCACCCCTCCACTTT. Encoded protein: CASSLARHHNSPLHF. J is TRBJ1-6 and V is TRBV7-8, with D uncertain. Per germline, CDR1 SGHVS and CDR2 FQNEAQ. The germline V and J ends were trimmed by 0 bases and 5 bases, with 8 bases remaining between them. The CDR3 is 15 residues long. The full variable domain, with the rest looked up from reference TRBV7-8 and TRBJ1-6, is GAGVSQSPRYKVAKRGQDVALRCDPISGHVSLFWYQQALGQGPEFLTYFQNEAQLDKSGLPSDRFFAERPEGSVSTLKIQRTQQEDSAVYLCASSLARHHNSPLHFGNGTRLTVT.

The V and J genes are TRBV5-4 and TRBJ2-7, with TRBD2 identical over 7 bases. CDR3 length equals 16 residues. V was pared by 2 bases and J by 3 bases, with 11 bases of the junction left unmatched. Germline V lookup: CDR1 SGHNT, CDR2 YYREEE (reference sequence). The CDR3 nucleotides are TGTGCCAGCAGCTTCCTATTAGCGGGTCCAAACTACGAGCAGTACTTC. Protein sequence: CASSFLLAGPNYEQYF.

This clone was seen more than once but under ten times. The CDR3 is CASSLQAATNEKLFF. The CDR3 DNA follows: TGCGCCAGCAGCTTACAGGCTGCAACTAATGAAAAACTGTTTTTT. V and J are TRBV5-1 and TRBJ1-4; D is perhaps TRBD1 (5 bases). Germline values: CDR1 SGHRS, CDR2 YFSETQ. The CDR3 runs to 15 residues. V dropped 2 bases and J dropped 0 bases, with 8 bases sitting between them.